This T cell receptor (beta chain) was found in a study of cytomegalovirus exposure and HLA in healthy donors. The protocol was immunoSEQ multiplex PCR, while the TCRdb copy is restricted to in-frame clones and leaves out a portion. This sample yields over 200,000 clones, of which 88% are seen a single time; 2.5% to 3.5% belongs to the top ten. V shed 2 bases and J shed 5 bases, with 6 bases lying between them. Germline values: CDR1 MNHNY, CDR2 SVGAGI (reference sequence). The CDR3 loop spans 13 amino acids. The chain uses TRBV6-6 and TRBJ2-2; D gene uncertain. The specimen sequenced was PBMCs. This TCR derives from a woman in her late teens or twenties in good health and CMV-seronegative. Here the CDR3 DNA reads TGTGCCAGCAGTTACACACCTACCGGGGAGCTGTTTTTT. Amino acid sequence: CASSYTPTGELFF.